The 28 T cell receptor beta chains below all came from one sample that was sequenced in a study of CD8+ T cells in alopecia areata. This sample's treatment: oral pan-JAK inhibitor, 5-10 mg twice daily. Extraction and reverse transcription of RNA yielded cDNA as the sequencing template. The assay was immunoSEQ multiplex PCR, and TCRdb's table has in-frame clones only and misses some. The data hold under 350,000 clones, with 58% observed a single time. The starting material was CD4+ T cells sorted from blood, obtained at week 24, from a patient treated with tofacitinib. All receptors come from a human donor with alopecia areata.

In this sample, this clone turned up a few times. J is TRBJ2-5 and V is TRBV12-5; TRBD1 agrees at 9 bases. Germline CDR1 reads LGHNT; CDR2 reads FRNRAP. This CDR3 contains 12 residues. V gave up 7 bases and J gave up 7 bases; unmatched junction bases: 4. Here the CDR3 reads CASAATGGTQYF. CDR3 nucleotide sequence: TGTGCTAGTGCCGCGACAGGGGGGACCCAGTACTTC.

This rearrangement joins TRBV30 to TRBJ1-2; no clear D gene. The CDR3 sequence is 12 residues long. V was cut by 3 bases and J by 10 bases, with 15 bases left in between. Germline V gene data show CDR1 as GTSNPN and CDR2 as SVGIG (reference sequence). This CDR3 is CAWRDVGPLYTF. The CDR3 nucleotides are TGTGCCTGGAGAGACGTTGGACCGCTCTACACCTTC.

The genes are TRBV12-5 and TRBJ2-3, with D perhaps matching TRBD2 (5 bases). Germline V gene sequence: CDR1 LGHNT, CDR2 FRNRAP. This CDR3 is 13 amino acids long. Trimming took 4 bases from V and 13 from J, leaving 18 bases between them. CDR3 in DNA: TGTGCTAGTGGTTGGTCCCGGCCGGGGAAGGAGTATTTT. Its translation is CASGWSRPGKEYF.

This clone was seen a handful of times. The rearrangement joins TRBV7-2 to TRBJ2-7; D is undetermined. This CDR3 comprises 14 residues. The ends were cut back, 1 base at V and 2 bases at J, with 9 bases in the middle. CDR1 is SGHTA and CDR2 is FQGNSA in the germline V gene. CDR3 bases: TGTGCCAGCAGCTTAGGCGGCACGACCTACGAGCAGTACTTC. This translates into CASSLGGTTYEQYF.

The CDR3 sequence is CAYGQNNYGYTF. The DNA for the CDR3 is TGTGCCTACGGGCAAAACAACTATGGCTACACCTTC. The rearrangement links TRBV2 to TRBJ1-2; D remains unclear. Germline CDR1 reads SNHLY; CDR2 reads FYNNEI. The CDR3 runs to 12 residues. Deletions cut 11 bases from V and 2 bases from J, with 12 bases between.

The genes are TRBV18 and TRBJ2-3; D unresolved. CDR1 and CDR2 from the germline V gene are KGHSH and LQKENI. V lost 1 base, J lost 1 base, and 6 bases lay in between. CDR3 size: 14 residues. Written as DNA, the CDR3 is TGTGCCAGCTCACCACTTCGCGGCACAGATACGCAGTATTTT. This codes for CASSPLRGTDTQYF. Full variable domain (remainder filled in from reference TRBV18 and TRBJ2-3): NAGVMQNPRHLVRRRGQEARLRCSPMKGHSHVYWYRQLPEEGLKFMVYLQKENIIDESGMPKERFSAEFPKEGPSILRIQQVVRGDSAAYFCASSPLRGTDTQYFGPGTRLTVL.

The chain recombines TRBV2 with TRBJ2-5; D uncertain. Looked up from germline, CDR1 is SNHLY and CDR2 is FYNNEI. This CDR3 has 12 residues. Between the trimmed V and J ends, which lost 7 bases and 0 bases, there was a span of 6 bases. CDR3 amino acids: CASTEYQETQYF. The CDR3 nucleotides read TGTGCCAGCACAGAGTACCAAGAGACCCAGTACTTC.

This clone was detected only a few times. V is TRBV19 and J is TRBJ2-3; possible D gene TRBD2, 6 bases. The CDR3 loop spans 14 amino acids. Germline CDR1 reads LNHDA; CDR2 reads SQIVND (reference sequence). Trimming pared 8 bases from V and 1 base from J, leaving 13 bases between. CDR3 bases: TGTGCCAGTGAACCCGGCGGGGGCACAGATACGCAGTATTTT. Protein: CASEPGGGTDTQYF.

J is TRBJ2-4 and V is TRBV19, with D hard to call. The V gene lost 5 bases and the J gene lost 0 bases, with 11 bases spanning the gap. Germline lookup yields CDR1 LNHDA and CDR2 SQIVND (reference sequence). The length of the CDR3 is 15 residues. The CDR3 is CASSRQGEAKNIQYF. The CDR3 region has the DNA TGTGCCAGTAGTCGACAAGGCGAAGCCAAAAACATTCAGTACTTC. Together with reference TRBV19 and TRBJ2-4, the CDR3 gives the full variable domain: DGGITQSPKYLFRKEGQNVTLSCEQNLNHDAMYWYRQDPGQGLRLIYYSQIVNDFQKGDIAEGYSVSREKKESFPLTVTSAQKNPTAFYLCASSRQGEAKNIQYFGAGTRLSVL.

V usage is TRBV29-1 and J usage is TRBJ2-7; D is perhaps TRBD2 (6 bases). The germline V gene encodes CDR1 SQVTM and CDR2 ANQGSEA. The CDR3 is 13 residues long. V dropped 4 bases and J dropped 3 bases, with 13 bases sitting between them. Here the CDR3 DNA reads TGCAGCGTTGCACCCGGGGAGGTCTACGAGCAGTACTTC. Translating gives CSVAPGEVYEQYF.

The CDR3 DNA reads as TGTGCCAGCAGCCCCACCGGGACAGGACAAGAGACCCAGTACTTC. It encodes CASSPTGTGQETQYF. The gene calls are TRBV9 and TRBJ2-5; 8 bases map to TRBD1. The CDR3 is 15 residues long. Germline V gene sequence: CDR1 SGDLS, CDR2 YYNGEE. J gave up 2 bases and V 4 bases, and 7 bases lay outside the gene matches.

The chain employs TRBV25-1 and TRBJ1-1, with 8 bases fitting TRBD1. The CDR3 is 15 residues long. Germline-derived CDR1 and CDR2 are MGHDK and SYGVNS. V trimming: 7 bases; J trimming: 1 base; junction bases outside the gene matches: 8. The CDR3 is CASMQGAGRNTEAFF. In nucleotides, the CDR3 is TGTGCCAGCATGCAGGGGGCAGGGAGGAACACTGAAGCTTTCTTT. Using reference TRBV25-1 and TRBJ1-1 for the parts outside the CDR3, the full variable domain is EADIYQTPRYLVIGTGKKITLECSQTMGHDKMYWYQQDPGMELHLIHYSYGVNSTEKGDLSSESTVSRIRTEHFPLTLESARPSHTSQYLCASMQGAGRNTEAFFGQGTRLTVV.

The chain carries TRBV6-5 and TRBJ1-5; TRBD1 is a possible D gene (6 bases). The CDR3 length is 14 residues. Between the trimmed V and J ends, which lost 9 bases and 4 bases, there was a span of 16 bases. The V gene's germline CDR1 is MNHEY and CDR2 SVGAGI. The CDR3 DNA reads TGTGCCAGTCAGTACAGGGTCGGAAATCAGCCCCAGCATTTT. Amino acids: CASQYRVGNQPQHF.

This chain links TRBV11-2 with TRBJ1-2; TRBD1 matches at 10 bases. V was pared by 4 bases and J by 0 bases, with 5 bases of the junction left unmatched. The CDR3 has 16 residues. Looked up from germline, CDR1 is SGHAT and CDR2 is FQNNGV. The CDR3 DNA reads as TGTGCCAGCAGCTCGACAGGGGGCAGATCTAACTATGGCTACACCTTC. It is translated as CASSSTGGRSNYGYTF.

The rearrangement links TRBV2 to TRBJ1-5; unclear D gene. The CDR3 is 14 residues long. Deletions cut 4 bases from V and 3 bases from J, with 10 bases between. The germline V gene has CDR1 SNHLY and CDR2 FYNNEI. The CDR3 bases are TGTGCCAGCAGTGGTCCAGGCTCCAATCAGCCCCAGCATTTT. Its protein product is CASSGPGSNQPQHF. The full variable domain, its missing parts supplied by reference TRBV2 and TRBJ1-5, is EPEVTQTPSHQVTQMGQEVILRCVPISNHLYFYWYRQILGQKVEFLVSFYNNEISEKSEIFDDQFSVERPDGSNFTLKIRSTKLEDSAMYFCASSGPGSNQPQHFGDGTRLSIL.

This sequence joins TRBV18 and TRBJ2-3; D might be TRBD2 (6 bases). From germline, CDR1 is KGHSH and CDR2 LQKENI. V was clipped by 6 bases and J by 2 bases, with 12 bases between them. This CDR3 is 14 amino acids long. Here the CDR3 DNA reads TGTGCCAGCTCCGCGGGACCGAACACAGATACGCAGTATTTT. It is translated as CASSAGPNTDTQYF.

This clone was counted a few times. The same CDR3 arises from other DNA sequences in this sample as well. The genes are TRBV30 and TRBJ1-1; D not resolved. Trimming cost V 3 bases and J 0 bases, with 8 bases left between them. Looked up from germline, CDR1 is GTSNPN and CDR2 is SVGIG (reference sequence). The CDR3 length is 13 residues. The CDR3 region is CAWRAGMNTEAFF. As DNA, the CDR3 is TGTGCCTGGAGGGCGGGGATGAACACTGAAGCTTTCTTT.

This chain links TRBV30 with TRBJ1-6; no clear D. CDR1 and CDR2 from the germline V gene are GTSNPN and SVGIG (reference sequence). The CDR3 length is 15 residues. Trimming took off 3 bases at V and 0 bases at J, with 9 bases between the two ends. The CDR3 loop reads CAWRRASSYNSPLHF. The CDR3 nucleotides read TGTGCCTGGAGACGAGCGAGCTCCTATAATTCACCCCTCCACTTT.

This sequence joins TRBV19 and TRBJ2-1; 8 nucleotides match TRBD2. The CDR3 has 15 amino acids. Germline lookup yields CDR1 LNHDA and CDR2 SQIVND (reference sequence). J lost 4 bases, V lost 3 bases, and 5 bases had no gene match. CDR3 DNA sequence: TGTGCCAGTAGTATGACCGCGGGGGGTTACAATGAGCAGTTCTTC. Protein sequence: CASSMTAGGYNEQFF.

The CDR3, as DNA: TGTGCCATCACCTCAGGGGTTGTCACCGGGGAGCTGTTTTTT. This translates into CAITSGVVTGELFF. The V call is TRBV10-3, the J call TRBJ2-2; TRBD1 might be the D (6 bases). Looked up from germline, CDR1 is ENHRY and CDR2 is SYGVKD. With 7 bases removed from V and 4 bases from J, the gap between germline ends came to 13 bases. The CDR3 is 14 residues long.

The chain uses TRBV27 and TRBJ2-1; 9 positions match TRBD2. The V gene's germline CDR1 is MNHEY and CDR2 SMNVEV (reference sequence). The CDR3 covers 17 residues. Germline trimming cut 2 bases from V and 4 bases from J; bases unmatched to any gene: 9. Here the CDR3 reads CASSLKGVAGAYNEQFF. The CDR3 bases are TGTGCCAGCAGTTTAAAAGGGGTAGCGGGGGCATACAATGAGCAGTTCTTC.

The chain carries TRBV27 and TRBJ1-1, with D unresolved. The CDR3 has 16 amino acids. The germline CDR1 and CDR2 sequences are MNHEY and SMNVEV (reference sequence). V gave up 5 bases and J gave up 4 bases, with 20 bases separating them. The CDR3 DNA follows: TGTGCCAGCAGTCTACGGATGGTCGGGAGTCTCACTGAAGCTTTCTTT. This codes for CASSLRMVGSLTEAFF.

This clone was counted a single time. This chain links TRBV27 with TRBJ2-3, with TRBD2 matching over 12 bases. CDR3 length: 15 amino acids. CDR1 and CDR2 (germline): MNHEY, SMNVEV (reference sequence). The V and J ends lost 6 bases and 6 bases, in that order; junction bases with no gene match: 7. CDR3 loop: CASSWTSGARDTQYF. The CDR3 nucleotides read TGTGCCAGCAGCTGGACTAGCGGGGCCCGGGATACGCAGTATTTT.

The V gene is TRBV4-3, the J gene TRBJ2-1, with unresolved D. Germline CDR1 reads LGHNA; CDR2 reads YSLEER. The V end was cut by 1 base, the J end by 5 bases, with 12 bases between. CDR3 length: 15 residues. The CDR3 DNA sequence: TGCGCCAGCAGCCAAGGGTCAGGCCCTAACAATGAGCAGTTCTTC. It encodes CASSQGSGPNNEQFF.

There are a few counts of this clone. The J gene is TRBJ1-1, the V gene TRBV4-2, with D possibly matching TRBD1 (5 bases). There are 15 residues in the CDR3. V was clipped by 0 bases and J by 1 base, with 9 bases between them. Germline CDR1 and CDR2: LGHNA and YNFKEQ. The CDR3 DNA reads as TGTGCCAGCAGCCAAGACCCGGGGCGGAACACTGAAGCTTTCTTT. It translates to CASSQDPGRNTEAFF.

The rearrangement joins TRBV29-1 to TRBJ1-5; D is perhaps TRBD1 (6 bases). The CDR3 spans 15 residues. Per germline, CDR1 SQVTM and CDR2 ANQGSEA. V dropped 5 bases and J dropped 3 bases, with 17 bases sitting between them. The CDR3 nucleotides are TGCAGCGTTTCAAGTGACAGGACATTCAATCAGCCCCAGCATTTT. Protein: CSVSSDRTFNQPQHF.

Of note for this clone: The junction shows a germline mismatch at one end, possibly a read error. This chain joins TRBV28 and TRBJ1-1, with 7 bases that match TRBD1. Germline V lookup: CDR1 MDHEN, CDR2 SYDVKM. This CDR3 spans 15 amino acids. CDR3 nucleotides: TGTGCCACCAGTTTCTCGGACAGGAGAAACACTGAAGCTTTCTTT. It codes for CATSFSDRRNTEAFF.

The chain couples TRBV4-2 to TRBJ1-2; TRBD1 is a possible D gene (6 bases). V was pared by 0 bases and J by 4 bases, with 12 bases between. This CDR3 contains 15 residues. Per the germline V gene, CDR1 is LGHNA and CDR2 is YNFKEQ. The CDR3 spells CASSQEAGEGYGYTF. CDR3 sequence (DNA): TGTGCCAGCAGCCAAGAGGCAGGGGAAGGCTATGGCTACACCTTC.